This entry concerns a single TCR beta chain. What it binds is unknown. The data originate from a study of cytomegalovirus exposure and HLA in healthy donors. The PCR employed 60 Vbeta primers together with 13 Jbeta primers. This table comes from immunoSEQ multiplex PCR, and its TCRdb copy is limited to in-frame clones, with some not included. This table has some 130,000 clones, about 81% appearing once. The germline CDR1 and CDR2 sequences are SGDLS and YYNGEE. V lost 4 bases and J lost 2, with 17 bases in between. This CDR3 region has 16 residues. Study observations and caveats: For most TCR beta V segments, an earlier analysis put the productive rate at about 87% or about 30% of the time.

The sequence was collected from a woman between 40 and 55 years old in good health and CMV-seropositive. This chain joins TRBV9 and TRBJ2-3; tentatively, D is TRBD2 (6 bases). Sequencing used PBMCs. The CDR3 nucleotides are TGTGCCAGCAGCCCTATCCGGGGGAGATCCACAGATACGCAGTATTTT. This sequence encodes CASSPIRGRSTDTQYF.